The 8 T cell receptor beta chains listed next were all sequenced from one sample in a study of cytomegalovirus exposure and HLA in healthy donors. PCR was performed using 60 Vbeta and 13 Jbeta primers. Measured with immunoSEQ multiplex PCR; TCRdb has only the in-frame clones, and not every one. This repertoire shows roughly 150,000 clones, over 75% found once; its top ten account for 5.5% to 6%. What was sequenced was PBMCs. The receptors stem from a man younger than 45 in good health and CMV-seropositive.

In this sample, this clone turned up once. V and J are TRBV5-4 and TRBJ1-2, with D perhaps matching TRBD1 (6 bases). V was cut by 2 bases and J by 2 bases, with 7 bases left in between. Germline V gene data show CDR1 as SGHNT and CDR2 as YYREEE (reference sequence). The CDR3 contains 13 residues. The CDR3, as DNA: TGTGCCAGCAGCTTCGGGACAAACTATGGCTACACCTTC. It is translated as CASSFGTNYGYTF.

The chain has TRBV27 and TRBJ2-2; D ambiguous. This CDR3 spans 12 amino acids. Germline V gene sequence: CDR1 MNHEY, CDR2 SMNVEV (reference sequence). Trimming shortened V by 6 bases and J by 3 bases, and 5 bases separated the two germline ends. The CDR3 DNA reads TGTGCCAGCAGACGAGACACCGGGGAGCTGTTTTTT. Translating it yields CASRRDTGELFF.

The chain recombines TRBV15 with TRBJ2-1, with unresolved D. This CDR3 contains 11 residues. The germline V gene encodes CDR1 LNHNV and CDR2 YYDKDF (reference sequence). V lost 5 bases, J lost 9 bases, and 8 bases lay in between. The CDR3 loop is CATSSRFEQFF. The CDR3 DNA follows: TGTGCCACCAGCTCTAGATTTGAGCAGTTCTTC.

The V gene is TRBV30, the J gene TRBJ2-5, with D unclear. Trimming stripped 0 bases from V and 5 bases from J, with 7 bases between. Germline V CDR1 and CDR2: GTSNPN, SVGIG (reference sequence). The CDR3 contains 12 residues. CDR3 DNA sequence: TGTGCCTGGAGTGTATCCCCGGAGACCCAGTACTTC. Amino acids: CAWSVSPETQYF.

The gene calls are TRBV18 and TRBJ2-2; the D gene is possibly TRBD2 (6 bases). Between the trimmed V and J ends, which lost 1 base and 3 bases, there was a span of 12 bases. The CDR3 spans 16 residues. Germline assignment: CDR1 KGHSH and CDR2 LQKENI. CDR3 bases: TGTGCCAGCTCACCACTAGCGGTATCGTACACCGGGGAGCTGTTTTTT. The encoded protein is CASSPLAVSYTGELFF.

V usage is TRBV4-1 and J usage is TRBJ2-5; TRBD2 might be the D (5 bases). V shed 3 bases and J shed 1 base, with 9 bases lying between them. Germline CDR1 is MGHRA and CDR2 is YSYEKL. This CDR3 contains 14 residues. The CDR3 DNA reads TGCGCCAGCAGCCAGGAGCGGACCCAAGAGACCCAGTACTTC. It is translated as CASSQERTQETQYF.

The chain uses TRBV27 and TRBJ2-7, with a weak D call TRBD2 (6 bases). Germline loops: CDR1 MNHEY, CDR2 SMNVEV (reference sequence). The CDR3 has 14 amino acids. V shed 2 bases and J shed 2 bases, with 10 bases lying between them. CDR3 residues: CASSLTTSTYEQYF. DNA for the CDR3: TGTGCCAGCAGTTTAACGACTAGTACCTACGAGCAGTACTTC.

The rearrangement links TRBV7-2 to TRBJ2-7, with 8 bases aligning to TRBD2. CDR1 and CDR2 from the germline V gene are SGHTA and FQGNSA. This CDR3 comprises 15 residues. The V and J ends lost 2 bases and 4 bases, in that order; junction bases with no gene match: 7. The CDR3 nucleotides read TGTGCCAGCAGCTTAAACAGCGGGAGTCGATACGAGCAGTACTTC. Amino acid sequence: CASSLNSGSRYEQYF.